One sample yielded the 7 T cell receptor beta chains listed below, sequenced in a study of lung T cells in sarcoidosis with Löfgren's syndrome. TCRdb independently ran MiXCR on the reads; one entry per CDR3 protein. The sample holds 2,000 to 2,500 distinct CDR3 sequences, under 25% seen once. Sequencing was done on a sample of CD4+ T cells from bronchoalveolar lavage. Receptors were obtained from a human donor with sarcoidosis (Löfgren's syndrome or another form), or a control subject (not recorded which).

A few counts support this clonotype. A much more abundant neighbour one base away suggests this may be a read error. This chain links TRBV5-6 with TRBJ1-5; no clear D. Germline V lookup: CDR1 SGHDT, CDR2 YYEEEE. The CDR3 sequence is 12 residues long. V dropped 3 bases and J dropped 6 bases, with 7 bases sitting between them. The CDR3 region is CASSWSGQPQHF. CDR3 nucleotide sequence: TGTGCCAGCAGCTGGTCAGGTCAGCCCCAGCATTTT.

In its sample, this clonotype is medium-sized (0.01 to 0.1%). The chain uses TRBV2 and TRBJ1-1; the D gene is possibly TRBD1 (6 bases). The V and J ends lost 6 bases and 5 bases respectively, with 13 bases between them. The CDR3 has 13 residues. The V gene's germline CDR1 is SNHLY and CDR2 FYNNEI. The CDR3 DNA reads as TGTGCCAGCAGCACAGGGTTGAGAACTGAAGCTTTCTTT. Protein sequence: CASSTGLRTEAFF.

Judged by abundance, this clonotype is medium-sized. The rearrangement joins TRBV30 to TRBJ1-5; no firm D call. Trimming shortened V by 1 base and J by 2 bases, and 6 bases separated the two germline ends. Germline V lookup: CDR1 GTSNPN, CDR2 SVGIG (reference sequence). CDR3 length: 13 amino acids. CDR3 sequence (DNA): TGTGCCTGGAGTGCAGGCCGCAATCAGCCCCAGCATTTT. Translated, it gives CAWSAGRNQPQHF. Looking up the rest from reference TRBV30 and TRBJ1-5 gives the full variable domain: SQTIHQWPATLVQPVGSPLSLECTVEGTSNPNLYWYRQAAGRGLQLLFYSVGIGQISSEVPQNLSASRPQDRQFILSSKKLLLSDSGFYLCAWSAGRNQPQHFGDGTRLSIL.

This clonotype was counted ten times or more. The V call is TRBV11-2, the J call TRBJ2-7; D is possibly TRBD2 (5 bases). Germline V gives CDR1 SGHAT, CDR2 FQNNGV. The germline V and J ends were trimmed by 0 bases and 4 bases, with 13 bases remaining between them. The CDR3 length is 15 residues. CDR3 region: CASSLDSGLGYEQYF. The CDR3 DNA follows: TGTGCCAGCAGCTTAGATTCCGGACTCGGTTACGAGCAGTACTTC.

This clonotype was picked up many times. This may arise from a read error, as a much more abundant clone is one base away. V usage is TRBV2 and J usage is TRBJ2-5; D perhaps matches TRBD2 (6 bases). The germline V gene encodes CDR1 SNHLY and CDR2 FYNNEI. The CDR3 extends over 12 amino acids. The CDR3 spells CARRDGQETQCF. The DNA for the CDR3 is TGTGCCAGGCGGGACGGTCAAGAGACCCAGTGCTTC.

As for this clonotype: A much bigger clone sits one base away, suggesting this may be a read error. The chain carries TRBV14 and TRBJ2-2; either TRBD1 or TRBD2 may fit D (6 bases each). Per the germline V gene, CDR1 is SGHDN and CDR2 is FVKESK. The CDR3 runs 16 residues. The CDR3 protein is CASSFITGTNTGGLFF. DNA of the CDR3: TGTGCCAGCAGCTTTATTACAGGGACAAACACCGGGGGGCTGTTTTTT.

The chain joins TRBV9 to TRBJ1-3; D is possibly TRBD1 (5 bases). CDR3 length: 14 residues. Per germline, CDR1 SGDLS and CDR2 YYNGEE. V dropped 3 bases and J dropped 0 bases, with 7 bases sitting between them. CDR3 nucleotides: TGTGCCAGCAGCGGCGGGGCCTCTGGAAACACCATATATTTT. Its translation is CASSGGASGNTIYF.